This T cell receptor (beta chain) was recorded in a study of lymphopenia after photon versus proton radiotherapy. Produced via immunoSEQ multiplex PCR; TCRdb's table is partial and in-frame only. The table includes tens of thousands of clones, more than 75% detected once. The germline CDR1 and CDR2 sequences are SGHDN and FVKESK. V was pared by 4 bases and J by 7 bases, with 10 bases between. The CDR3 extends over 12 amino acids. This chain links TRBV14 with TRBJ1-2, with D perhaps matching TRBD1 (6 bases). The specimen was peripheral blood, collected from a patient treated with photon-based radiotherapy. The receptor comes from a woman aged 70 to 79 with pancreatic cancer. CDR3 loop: CASSRNRVGYTF. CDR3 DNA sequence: TGTGCCAGCAGCCGAAACAGGGTTGGCTACACCTTC.